This TCR beta chain was found in a study of T-cell memory formation after mild COVID-19. Regarding the study as a whole: The pre-infection memory compartment contained some responding clones, suggesting cross-reactive memory joined. Contracting clones localized mainly to CM and EM when CD4+ and mainly to EMRA when CD8+. Among clones contracting day 15 to 85, CD4/CD8 was balanced, whereas later expanders leaned CD4+.

The CDR3 has 13 residues. Germline V CDR1 and CDR2: SGHVS, FNYEAQ. Trimming took off 1 base at V and 3 bases at J, with 6 bases between the two ends. After 5'RACE with constant-segment primers, TCR alpha and TCR beta cDNA libraries carrying sample barcodes and UMIs were obtained. Each CDR3 protein gets one entry after TCRdb re-called the 5' RACE reads with MiXCR. The sample records more than 75,000 distinct CDR3 sequences, about 23% being singletons. As regards this clonotype: Its antigen remains unknown.

Sequencing input: PBMCs or a T cell subset sorted from them (not recorded which). This chain links TRBV7-6 with TRBJ1-1; D is unclear. This receptor was obtained from a man younger than 35 who had mild COVID-19 (a few samples of this study predate the infection). Cell type and time point are not known. As DNA, the CDR3 is TGTGCCAGCAGCTTAGGCGAAGACACTGAAGCTTTCTTT. Residues: CASSLGEDTEAFF.